This entry lists 7 T cell receptor beta chains sequenced from one sample in a study of T-cell memory formation after mild COVID-19. TCRdb re-called the 5' RACE reads with MiXCR, one entry per CDR3 protein. The sample lists roughly 200,000 distinct CDR3 sequences, approximately 16% seen once, with more than 2% in the top ten. The material sequenced was PBMCs or a T cell subset sorted from them (not recorded which). The receptor set was obtained from an adult woman who had mild COVID-19 (a few samples of this study predate the infection). Cell type and time point are not known.

The chain employs TRBV6-2 or TRBV6-3 and TRBJ2-1, with D perhaps assigned TRBD1 or TRBD2 (6 bases each). The ends were cut back, 3 bases at V and 7 bases at J, with 28 bases in the middle. The CDR3 is 19 residues long. The germline gives CDR1 MNHEY, CDR2 SVGEGT. The CDR3 is CASSYYRDRGLPDGNEQFF. In nucleotides, the CDR3 is TGTGCCAGCAGTTATTATCGAGACCGGGGGCTCCCTGATGGGAATGAGCAGTTCTTC.

J is TRBJ1-1 and V is TRBV6-6; no clear D gene. Trimming removed 7 bases from V and 6 bases from J, with 12 bases in between. The CDR3 consists of 12 residues. From germline, CDR1 is MNHNY and CDR2 SVGAGI (reference sequence). The CDR3 DNA sequence: TGTGCCAGCACTAAAGTGGCGGCTGAAGCTTTCTTT. Its protein is CASTKVAAEAFF.

This chain joins TRBV20-1 and TRBJ2-1; D assignment may be TRBD1 or TRBD2 (5 bases each). The CDR3 is 14 residues long. The germline gives CDR1 DFQATT, CDR2 SNEGSKA (reference sequence). V was trimmed by 6 bases and J by 7 bases, leaving 19 bases between them. CDR3 amino acids: CSAPLQRWGNEQFF. For the CDR3, the DNA is TGCAGTGCCCCCCTCCAGCGGTGGGGGAATGAGCAGTTCTTC.

The chain combines TRBV7-9 with TRBJ2-7; D is unresolved. CDR3 size: 12 residues. The germline CDR1 and CDR2 sequences are SEHNR and FQNEAQ (reference sequence). The V gene lost 3 bases and the J gene lost 6 bases, with 9 bases spanning the gap. The DNA for the CDR3 is TGTGCCAGCAGCTTGGCTCTTGGCGAGCAGTACTTC. As protein: CASSLALGEQYF.

This clonotype came up a few times. This chain connects TRBV9 to TRBJ1-4; D is perhaps TRBD1 (6 bases). The CDR3 length is 14 residues. Trimming left V 5 bases short and J 8 bases short, with 16 bases between. Germline V gene lookup returns CDR1 SGDLS and CDR2 YYNGEE. The CDR3 sequence: CASSPQGSYEKLFF. The CDR3 region has the DNA TGTGCCAGCAGTCCACAGGGCAGTTACGAAAAACTGTTTTTT.

This clonotype was counted between two and nine times. The chain uses TRBV5-1 and TRBJ2-4; 9 positions match TRBD1. Looked up from germline, CDR1 is SGHRS and CDR2 is YFSETQ. This CDR3 has 16 residues. With 0 bases clipped from V and 4 bases from J, the junction kept 5 bases outside the gene matches. CDR3 region: CASSLGWDREKNIQYF. DNA for the CDR3: TGCGCCAGCAGCTTGGGATGGGACAGGGAGAAAAACATTCAGTACTTC.

The V gene is TRBV6-5, the J gene TRBJ2-3, with 12 bases identical to TRBD1. The CDR3 contains 17 residues. Germline V CDR1 and CDR2: MNHEY, SVGAGI. J lost 4 bases, V lost 1 base, and 6 bases had no gene match. In nucleotides, the CDR3 is TGTGCCAGCAGTTACTGGGCCGGGACAGGGGGCGCAGATACGCAGTATTTT. This gives the protein CASSYWAGTGGADTQYF.